This entry features one T cell receptor (beta chain) sequence. This record belongs to a study of T cells in Graves' hyperthyroidism and ophthalmopathy. RNA transcripts provided the source from which TCR beta CDR3 regions were amplified. The primer set for the first-round RT-PCR of the TCR CDR3 was HTBI. In TCRdb, the multiplex PCR reads were re-called with MiXCR into one record per CDR3 protein. The sample records around 340,000 distinct CDR3 sequences, 15% to 20% being singletons. This CDR3 is 14 amino acids long. Trimming took 7 bases from V and 3 from J, leaving 18 bases between them. Per germline, CDR1 SQVTM and CDR2 ANQGSEA.

Sequenced input: blood. The chain joins TRBV29-1 to TRBJ1-2; a weak D match, TRBD1 (5 bases). This TCR came from a woman in her fifties or sixties with Graves' hyperthyroidism. CDR3 protein: CSAREVGTDYGYTF. CDR3 DNA sequence: TGCAGCGCTCGAGAGGTGGGGACGGACTATGGCTACACCTTC.